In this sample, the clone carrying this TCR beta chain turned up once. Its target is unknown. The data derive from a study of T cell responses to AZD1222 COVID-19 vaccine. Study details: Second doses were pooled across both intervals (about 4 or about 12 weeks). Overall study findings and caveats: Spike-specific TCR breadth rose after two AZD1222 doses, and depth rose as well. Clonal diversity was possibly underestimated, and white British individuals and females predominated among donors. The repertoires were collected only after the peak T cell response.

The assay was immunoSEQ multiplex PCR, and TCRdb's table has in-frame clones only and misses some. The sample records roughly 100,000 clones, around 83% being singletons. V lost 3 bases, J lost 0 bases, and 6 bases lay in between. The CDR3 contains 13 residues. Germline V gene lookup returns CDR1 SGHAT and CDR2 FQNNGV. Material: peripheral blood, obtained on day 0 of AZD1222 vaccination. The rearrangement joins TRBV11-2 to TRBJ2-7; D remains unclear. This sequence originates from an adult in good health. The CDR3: CASSFAISYEQYF. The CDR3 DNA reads TGTGCCAGCAGCTTTGCCATCTCCTACGAGCAGTACTTC.